This TCR beta chain was observed in a study of T cell changes during pregnancy in multiple sclerosis. The count of this clone is one. The protocol was immunoSEQ multiplex PCR, while the TCRdb copy is restricted to in-frame clones and leaves out a portion. The sample records around 79,000 clones, about 90% being singletons. The receptor was derived from a female donor with multiple sclerosis, enrolled in a pregnancy study. The sequences come from CD4+ T cells from peripheral blood mononuclear cells, collected in the second trimester of pregnancy.

This CDR3 reads CASSIDLAGSQETQYF. The CDR3 DNA is TGTGCCAGTAGTATAGATCTAGCGGGGTCACAAGAGACCCAGTACTTC. This chain joins TRBV19 and TRBJ2-5, with 9 positions matching TRBD2. From germline, CDR1 is LNHDA and CDR2 SQIVND (reference sequence). Losses at the gene ends were 0 bases for V and 2 bases for J; bases not matched to a gene: 4. CDR3 length: 16 residues.